What follows are 22 T cell receptor beta chains derived from one specimen sequenced in a study of regulatory T cells in long-lasting Graves disease. Documented time point: persistent/refractory GD, antithyroid drugs over 5 years with positive TRAb. Scientists built the TCR library using RNA that was extracted from PBMCs. Sequencing libraries for TCR beta were prepared with iRepertoire HTBI primers and Arm-PCR of CDR3 regions. MiXCR was run by TCRdb on the multiplex PCR reads, yielding one entry per CDR3 protein. The sample holds hundreds of thousands of distinct CDR3 sequences; less than 25% are singletons and the top ten take 7.8%. The source was peripheral blood mononuclear cells (PBMCs), collected when the disease was refractory, from a patient treated with antithyroid drugs. Receptor source: a female donor with Graves disease.

This clonotype was counted at least ten times. The chain carries TRBV28 and TRBJ2-1; TRBD2 matches 10 bases. The V segment lost 10 bases and the J segment 5 bases; nucleotides outside the gene matches: 14. Germline CDR1 is MDHEN and CDR2 is SYDVKM. The CDR3 length is 16 residues. CDR3 sequence reads: CATAGLAGESDNEQFF. CDR3 coding DNA: TGTGCCACCGCCGGGCTAGCGGGAGAGTCCGACAATGAGCAGTTCTTC.

This clonotype was seen repeatedly, ten times or more. The chain is built from TRBV30 and TRBJ1-1, with D possibly TRBD1 on 6 matching bases. The V end was cut by 8 bases, the J end by 1 base, with 14 bases between. The CDR3 is 13 residues long. Germline V gene data show CDR1 as GTSNPN and CDR2 as SVGIG (reference sequence). CDR3 in amino acids: CAVSGQSNTEAFF. The CDR3 DNA reads as TGTGCCGTAAGCGGACAGTCGAACACTGAAGCTTTCTTT.

The rearrangement links TRBV7-2 to TRBJ1-2; D is perhaps TRBD1 (5 bases). Germline V gene data show CDR1 as SGHTA and CDR2 as FQGNSA. V shed 1 base and J shed 3 bases, with 9 bases lying between them. The CDR3 totals 14 residues. CDR3 in DNA: TGTGCCAGCAGCTTAGTGGGGGGAGACTATGGCTACACCTTC. Protein: CASSLVGGDYGYTF.

The chain has TRBV5-1 and TRBJ1-4, with D possibly being TRBD1 (5 bases). The ends were cut back, 2 bases at V and 3 bases at J, with 11 bases in the middle. The CDR3 has 15 residues. Germline CDR1 and CDR2: SGHRS and YFSETQ. CDR3 loop: CASSFQGAPNEKLFF. As DNA, the CDR3 is TGCGCCAGCAGCTTCCAGGGAGCCCCTAATGAAAAACTGTTTTTT. The variable domain in full, with the rest retrieved from reference TRBV5-1 and TRBJ1-4, is KAGVTQTPRYLIKTRGQQVTLSCSPISGHRSVSWYQQTPGQGLQFLFEYFSETQRNKGNFPGRFSGRQFSNSRSEMNVSTLELGDSALYLCASSFQGAPNEKLFFGSGTQLSVL.

V gene TRBV5-1 combines with J gene TRBJ2-5, with a tentative D call TRBD2 (6 bases). This CDR3 comprises 13 residues. Germline lookup yields CDR1 SGHRS and CDR2 YFSETQ. Trimming removed 3 bases at V and 5 bases at J, with 11 bases between. CDR3 region: CASSSGVKETQYF. In DNA, the CDR3 is TGCGCCAGCAGCTCGGGAGTAAAGGAGACCCAGTACTTC.

This sequence joins TRBV19 and TRBJ2-7; D ambiguous. V was clipped by 6 bases and J by 0 bases, with 9 bases between them. The CDR3 has 13 residues. The germline CDR1 and CDR2 sequences are LNHDA and SQIVND (reference sequence). CDR3 residues: CASRPSVSYEQYF. DNA for the CDR3: TGTGCCAGTAGGCCCTCGGTCTCCTACGAGCAGTACTTC.

The rearrangement uses TRBV7-6 and TRBJ2-7; 9 positions match TRBD1. Per germline, CDR1 SGHVS and CDR2 FNYEAQ. V lost 5 bases to trimming and J lost 3 bases; unmatched junction nucleotides: 11. This CDR3 has 16 amino acids. The CDR3: CASSNKPGQGIYEQYF. The CDR3 DNA reads TGTGCCAGCAGCAACAAACCGGGACAGGGAATCTACGAGCAGTACTTC.

Details on this clonotype: A read error is possible here, since a much larger clone lies one base away. The rearrangement joins TRBV7-9 to TRBJ2-5; tentative D call: TRBD1 (6 bases). The CDR3 covers 16 residues. CDR1 SEHNR and CDR2 FQNEAQ come from the germline V gene (reference sequence). CDR3 sequence reads: CASSFVTGEYQETQHF. The CDR3 bases are TGTGCCAGCAGCTTTGTGACAGGAGAGTACCAAGAGACCCAGCACTTC.

This clonotype was detected ten times or more. The chain links TRBV12-3 or TRBV12-4 to TRBJ1-5; D might be TRBD1 (5 bases). The V gene lost 6 bases and the J gene lost 7 bases, with 10 bases spanning the gap. The CDR3 extends over 12 amino acids. CDR3 in amino acids: CASRSTGQPQHF. The CDR3, as DNA: TGTGCCAGCAGGTCAACAGGCCAGCCCCAGCATTTT.

This clonotype was observed at least ten times. The chain recombines TRBV2 with TRBJ1-1; D unclear. Trimming cost V 3 bases and J 1 base, with 9 bases left between them. This CDR3 spans 14 amino acids. Germline loops: CDR1 SNHLY, CDR2 FYNNEI. CDR3 protein: CASSDYSPNTEAFF. As DNA, the CDR3 is TGTGCCAGCAGTGACTACAGTCCGAACACTGAAGCTTTCTTT.

This clonotype was found many times. V is TRBV6-1 and J is TRBJ2-7; D is unresolved. Trimming shortened V by 6 bases and J by 1 base, and 7 bases separated the two germline ends. The CDR3 contains 12 residues. Germline V gene lookup returns CDR1 MNHNS and CDR2 SASEGT. Here the CDR3 reads CASRRASYEQYF. In DNA form, the CDR3 reads TGTGCCAGCAGAAGGGCTTCCTACGAGCAGTACTTC.

V usage is TRBV19 and J usage is TRBJ1-1; unclear D gene. The CDR3 has 10 amino acids. V lost 8 bases to trimming and J lost 8 bases, with 9 bases between them. Germline V CDR1 and CDR2: LNHDA, SQIVND (reference sequence). The CDR3 DNA sequence: TGTGCCAGTGGATATCCGGAAGCTTTCTTT. Protein sequence: CASGYPEAFF.

This clonotype was detected ten times or more. The rearrangement joins TRBV6-1 to TRBJ2-7; unclear D gene. The germline V gene has CDR1 MNHNS and CDR2 SASEGT. This CDR3 is built from 13 residues. V was cut by 11 bases and J by 5 bases, with 19 bases left in between. The CDR3 DNA follows: TGTGCCTCCAGCAAATGGAACCGGGACGAGCAGTACTTC. Protein product: CASSKWNRDEQYF.

The chain is built from TRBV5-1 and TRBJ2-7, with TRBD1 as a possible D gene (5 bases). CDR3 length: 14 amino acids. Germline values: CDR1 SGHRS, CDR2 YFSETQ. The V end lost 0 bases, the J end lost 4 bases, and 11 bases lay between the germline ends. The CDR3: CASSLEGAGYEQYF. CDR3 DNA: TGCGCCAGCAGCTTGGAAGGTGCAGGGTACGAGCAGTACTTC.

V and J are TRBV20-1 and TRBJ2-7; 12 bases are a match to TRBD2. Germline CDR1 and CDR2: DFQATT and SNEGSKA (reference sequence). Trimming removed 6 bases from V and 2 bases from J; junction bases left unmatched: 8. The CDR3 runs 15 residues. DNA of the CDR3: TGCAGTGCCTTCGAGACTAGCGGGAGTACCTACGAGCAGTACTTC. Translating gives CSAFETSGSTYEQYF.

This chain links TRBV6-2 or TRBV6-3 with TRBJ2-7; TRBD2 aligns across 10 bases. The junction had 12 bases not matched to a gene; V was cut back by 5 bases and J by 5 bases. The CDR3 is made up of 16 amino acids. CDR1 and CDR2 (germline): MNHEY, SVGEGT. The chain's CDR3 is CASSRLIAGGRHEQYF. CDR3 coding DNA: TGTGCCAGCAGTCGTCTTATAGCGGGAGGCAGGCACGAGCAGTACTTC.

This clonotype has just one count. Being one base from a much bigger clone, this may be a read error. It is likely a read error, because the conserved phenylalanine at the end of the CDR3 is missing. The rearrangement links TRBV28 to TRBJ1-4, with unresolved D. With 1 base removed from V and 5 bases from J, the gap between germline ends came to 11 bases. Germline V CDR1 and CDR2: MDHEN, SYDVKM. This CDR3 spans 15 amino acids. CDR3 sequence (DNA): TGTGCCAGCAGTTTATTACGACAATTAAATGAAAAACTGTTTTAT. Protein: CASSLLRQLNEKLFY.

At least ten counts were recorded for this clonotype. This chain joins TRBV12-3 or TRBV12-4 and TRBJ1-5; 8 positions agree with TRBD1. V lost 5 bases, J lost 2 bases, and 5 bases stayed unmatched. The length of the CDR3 is 15 residues. This chain's CDR3 is CASSQTGEGNQPQHF. As DNA, the CDR3 is TGTGCCAGCAGTCAGACAGGGGAGGGCAATCAGCCCCAGCATTTT.

This clonotype has only a few counts. The chain carries TRBV28 and TRBJ2-7, with a possible D match to TRBD2 (5 bases). The CDR3 has 14 amino acids. Germline CDR1 and CDR2: MDHEN and SYDVKM. Trimming took 2 bases from V and 1 from J, leaving 9 bases between them. The CDR3 region is CASSLVGLSYEQYF. In nucleotides, the CDR3 is TGTGCCAGCAGTTTAGTTGGACTGTCCTACGAGCAGTACTTC.

Ten or more counts support this clonotype. The gene calls are TRBV12-3 or TRBV12-4 and TRBJ2-2; D unclear. V was shortened by 2 bases and J by 4 bases, with 8 bases between the two germline ends. The length of the CDR3 is 14 residues. In nucleotides, the CDR3 is TGTGCCAGCAGTTTACGCGGACCCACCGGGGAGCTGTTTTTT. This encodes CASSLRGPTGELFF.

At least ten counts were recorded for this clonotype. As DNA, the CDR3 is TGTGCCAGCAGAGCCGGGGCGACCGGGGAGCTGTTTTTT. It codes for CASRAGATGELFF. The chain has TRBV28 and TRBJ2-2; perhaps D is TRBD1 or TRBD2 (5 bases each). The CDR3 has 13 residues. CDR1 and CDR2 from the germline V gene are MDHEN and SYDVKM. V dropped 6 bases and J dropped 5 bases, with 10 bases sitting between them. The complete variable domain, with remaining parts taken from reference TRBV28 and TRBJ2-2, reads DVKVTQSSRYLVKRTGEKVFLECVQDMDHENMFWYRQDPGLGLRLIYFSYDVKMKEKGDIPEGYSVSREKKERFSLILESASTNQTSMYLCASRAGATGELFFGEGSRLTVL.

The J gene is TRBJ2-2, the V gene TRBV27; D is ambiguous. Trimming removed 1 base from V and 5 bases from J, with 11 bases in between. This CDR3 comprises 15 residues. Germline V gives CDR1 MNHEY, CDR2 SMNVEV (reference sequence). The CDR3 DNA is TGTGCCAGCAGTTTATTCCTAGGACGGACCGGGGAGCTGTTTTTT. Its translation: CASSLFLGRTGELFF.